This record looks at one T cell receptor (beta chain) sequence and its context. This record comes from a study of blood T cell repertoires in COVID-19. Study context: The samples span acute and convalescent COVID-19 from the United States, Italy and Spain. T cells, B-cell-depleted T cells, or PBMCs supplied cDNA or gDNA.

This CDR3 has 13 amino acids. Trimming left V 7 bases short and J 3 bases short, with 12 bases between. The germline V gene encodes CDR1 SEHNR and CDR2 FQNEAQ (reference sequence). In the authors' methods: Reference gene primers were amplified, and this amplification served to estimate nucleated cell counts. TCRdb keeps only in-frame clones here, not all; method: immunoSEQ multiplex PCR. V and J calls and clone size are those listed in that table; D and trimming were worked out from the DNA. The repertoire includes 250,000 or so clones, about four fifths of them detected once, and around 3.4% sits in the top ten.

V and J are TRBV7-9 and TRBJ2-5; D not resolved. The sequence was obtained from a young woman with acute or convalescent COVID-19. Sequenced sample: peripheral blood. CDR3 protein: CASTATYEETQYF. CDR3 DNA: TGTGCCAGCACCGCTACGTACGAAGAGACCCAGTACTTC.